This T cell receptor beta chain came from a study of OX40 agonist ivuxolimab in advanced cancers. About the research overall: A mean age of roughly 66 years, range about 23 to 80, was recorded, and approximately 79% were male. Among those treated, three patients had partial responses, one with hepatocellular carcinoma and two with cutaneous melanoma. Notes on the study in general: Clonal expansion from baseline to week 6 occurred in both CD4+ and CD8+ T cells.

This CDR3 comprises 14 residues. Looked up from germline, CDR1 is SEHNR and CDR2 is FQNEAQ (reference sequence). Trimming shortened V by 5 bases and J by 5 bases, and 15 bases separated the two germline ends. As to this clone: What it binds is not known.

Generated by immunoSEQ multiplex PCR, the TCRdb table keeps only in-frame clones and is missing some. Among 7,000 to 9,000 clones listed, 88% were seen once. This sequence originates from an adult with an advanced solid tumor such as melanoma, head and neck, liver or kidney cancer. The chain joins TRBV7-9 to TRBJ2-5; D possibly corresponds to TRBD2 (6 bases). The sample in question was CD4+ or CD8+ T cells sorted from blood, obtained in a trial of the OX40 agonist ivuxolimab. The CDR3 DNA reads as TGTGCCAGCAGCAAATCGGAGGGGAGGGAGACCCAGTACTTC. It yields the protein CASSKSEGRETQYF.